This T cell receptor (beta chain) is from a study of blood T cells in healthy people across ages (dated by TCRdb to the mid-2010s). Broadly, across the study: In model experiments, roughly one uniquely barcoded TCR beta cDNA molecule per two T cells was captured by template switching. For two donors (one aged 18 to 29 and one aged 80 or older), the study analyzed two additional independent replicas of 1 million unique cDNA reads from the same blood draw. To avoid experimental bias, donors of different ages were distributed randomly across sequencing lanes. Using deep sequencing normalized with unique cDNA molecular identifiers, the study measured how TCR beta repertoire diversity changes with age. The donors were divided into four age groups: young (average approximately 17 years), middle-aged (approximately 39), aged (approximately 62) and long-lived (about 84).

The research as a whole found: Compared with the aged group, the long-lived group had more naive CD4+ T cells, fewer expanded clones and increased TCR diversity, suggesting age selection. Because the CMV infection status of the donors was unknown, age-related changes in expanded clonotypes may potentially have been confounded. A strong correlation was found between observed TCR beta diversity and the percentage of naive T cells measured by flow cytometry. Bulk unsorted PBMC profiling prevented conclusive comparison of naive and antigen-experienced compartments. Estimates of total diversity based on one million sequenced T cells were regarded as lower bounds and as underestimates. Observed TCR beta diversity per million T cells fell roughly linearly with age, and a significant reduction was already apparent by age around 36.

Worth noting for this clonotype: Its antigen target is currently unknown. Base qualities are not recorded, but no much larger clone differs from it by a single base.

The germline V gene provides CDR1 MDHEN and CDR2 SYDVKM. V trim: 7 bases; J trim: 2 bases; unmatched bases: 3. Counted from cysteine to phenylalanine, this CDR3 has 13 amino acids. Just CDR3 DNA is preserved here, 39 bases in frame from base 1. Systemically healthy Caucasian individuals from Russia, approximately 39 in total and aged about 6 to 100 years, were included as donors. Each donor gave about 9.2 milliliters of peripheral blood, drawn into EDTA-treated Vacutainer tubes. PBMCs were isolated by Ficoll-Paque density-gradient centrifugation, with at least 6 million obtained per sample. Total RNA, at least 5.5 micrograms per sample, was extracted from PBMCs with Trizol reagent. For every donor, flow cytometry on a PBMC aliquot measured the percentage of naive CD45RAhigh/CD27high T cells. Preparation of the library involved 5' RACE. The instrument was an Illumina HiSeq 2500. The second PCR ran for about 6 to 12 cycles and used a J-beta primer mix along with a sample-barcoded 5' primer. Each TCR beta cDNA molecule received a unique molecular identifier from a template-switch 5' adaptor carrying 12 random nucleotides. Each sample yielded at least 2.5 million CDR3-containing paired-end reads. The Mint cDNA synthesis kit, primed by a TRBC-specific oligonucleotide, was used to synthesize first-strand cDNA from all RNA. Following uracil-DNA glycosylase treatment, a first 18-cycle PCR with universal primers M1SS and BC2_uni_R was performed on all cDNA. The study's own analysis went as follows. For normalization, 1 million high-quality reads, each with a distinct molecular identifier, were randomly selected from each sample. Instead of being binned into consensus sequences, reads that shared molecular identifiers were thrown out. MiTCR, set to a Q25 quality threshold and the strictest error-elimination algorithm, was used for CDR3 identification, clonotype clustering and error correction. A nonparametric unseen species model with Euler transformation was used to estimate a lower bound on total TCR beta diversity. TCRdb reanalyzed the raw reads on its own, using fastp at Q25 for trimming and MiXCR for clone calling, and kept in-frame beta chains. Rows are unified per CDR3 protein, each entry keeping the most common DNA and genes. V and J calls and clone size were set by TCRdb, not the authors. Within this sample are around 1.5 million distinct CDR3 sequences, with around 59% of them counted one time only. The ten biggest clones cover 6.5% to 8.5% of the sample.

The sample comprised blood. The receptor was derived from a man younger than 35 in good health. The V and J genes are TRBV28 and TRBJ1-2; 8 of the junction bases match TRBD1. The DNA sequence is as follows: TGTGCCAGCAAGGACAGGGAAAACTATGGCTACACCTTC. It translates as CASKDRENYGYTF.